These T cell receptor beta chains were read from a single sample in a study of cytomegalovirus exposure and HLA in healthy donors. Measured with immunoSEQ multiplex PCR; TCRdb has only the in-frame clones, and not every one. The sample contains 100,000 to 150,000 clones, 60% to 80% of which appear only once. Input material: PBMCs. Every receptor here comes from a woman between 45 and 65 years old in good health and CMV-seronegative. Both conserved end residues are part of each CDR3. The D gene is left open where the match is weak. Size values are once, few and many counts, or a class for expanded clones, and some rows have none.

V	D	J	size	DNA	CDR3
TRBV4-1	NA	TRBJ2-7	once	TGCGCCAGCAGCCAAGGGGCGGGGCACTACGAGCAGTACTTC	CASSQGAGHYEQYF
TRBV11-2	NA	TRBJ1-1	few	TGTGCCAGCAGCGACGGGAGCACGACTGAAGCTTTCTTT	CASSDGSTTEAFF
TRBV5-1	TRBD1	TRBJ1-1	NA	TGCGCCAGCAGCTTGGCCGGACAGGGTGTAATGAACACTGAAGCTTTCTTT	CASSLAGQGVMNTEAFF
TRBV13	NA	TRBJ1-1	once	TGTGCCAGCATACAGGGCGGCGGCACTGAAGCTTTCTTT	CASIQGGGTEAFF
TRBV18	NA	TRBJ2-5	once	TGTGCCAGCTCATCGTCCCCACTAGCTCAAGAGACCCAGTACTTC	CASSSSPLAQETQYF
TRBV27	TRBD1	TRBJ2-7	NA	TGTGCCAGCAGCAACCGTCGCTTAGCAATGAGGGACAGGGCCTCCTACGAGCAGTACTTC	CASSNRRLAMRDRASYEQYF
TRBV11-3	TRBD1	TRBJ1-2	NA	TGTGCCAGCAGCTTCACCCTCCCGGGACAGGGGGCGCGAGGCTACACCTTC	CASSFTLPGQGARGYTF
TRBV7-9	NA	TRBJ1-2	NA	TGTTCCAGCAGCTTTGGATCCCAGGGTAACTATGGCTACACCTTC	CSSSFGSQGNYGYTF
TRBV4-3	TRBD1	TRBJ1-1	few	TGCGCCAGCAGCCGAGGAGGGGACAGCCCAGCTTTCTTT	CASSRGGDSPAFF
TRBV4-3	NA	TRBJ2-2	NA	TGCGCCAGCAGCCAAGATCTCGGGCGGAGGGGGCTCACCGGGGAGCTGTTTTTT	CASSQDLGRRGLTGELFF
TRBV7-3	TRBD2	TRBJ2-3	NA	TGTGCCAGCAGCTTTGGCGGGGGGAGCACAGATACGCAGTATTTT	CASSFGGGSTDTQYF
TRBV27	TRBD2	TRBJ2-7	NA	TGTGCCAGCAGTTCTAGCGGGATCGACGAGCAGTACTTC	CASSSSGIDEQYF
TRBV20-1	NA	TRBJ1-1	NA	TGCAGTCTGGACAGGAACACTGAAGCTTTCTTT	CSLDRNTEAFF
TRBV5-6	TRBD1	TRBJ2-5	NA	TGTGCCAGCAGCGGTCGACAGGGACAAGAGACCCAGTACTTC	CASSGRQGQETQYF
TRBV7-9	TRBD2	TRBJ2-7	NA	TGTTCCAGCAGCACAAGGGGCGCTAGCGGGAGTTACGAGCAGTACTTC	CSSSTRGASGSYEQYF
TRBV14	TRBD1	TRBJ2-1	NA	TGTGCCAGCAGCCAAGCCGGGACAGGGAATTACAATGAGCAGTTCTTC	CASSQAGTGNYNEQFF
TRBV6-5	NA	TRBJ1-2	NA	TGTGCCAGCAGTTACTCTTCCACTAACTATGGCTACACCTTC	CASSYSSTNYGYTF
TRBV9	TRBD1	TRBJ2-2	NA	TGTGCCAGCGTGAGCGGACAGGGGGACGGGGAGCTGTTTTTT	CASVSGQGDGELFF
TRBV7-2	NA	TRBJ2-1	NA	TGTGCCAGCAGCTCTGTTCCATCAGGTGAGCAGTTCTTC	CASSSVPSGEQFF
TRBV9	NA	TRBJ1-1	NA	TGTGCCAGCAGCGTCGGCCGGGGGGCACCGAACACTGAAGCTTTCTTT	CASSVGRGAPNTEAFF
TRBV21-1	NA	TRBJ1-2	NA	TGTGCCAGCAGCACCCTAGACAGGGGTACTGGGAATGGCTACACCTTC	CASSTLDRGTGNGYTF
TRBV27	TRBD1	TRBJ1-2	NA	TGTGCCAGCAGCATTTATACTACAGGGGCTCTGGCCGGCTACACCTTC	CASSIYTTGALAGYTF
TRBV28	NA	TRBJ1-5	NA	TGTGCCAGCAGTTTAAGCGGGGCTGGCAATCAGCCCCAGCATTTT	CASSLSGAGNQPQHF
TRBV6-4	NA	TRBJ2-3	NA	TGTGCCAGCAGGGAGGGAGGCACAGATACGCAGTATTTT	CASREGGTDTQYF
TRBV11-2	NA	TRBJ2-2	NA	TGTGCCAGCAGCCCCAGACGGGGGATCGGGGAGCTGTTTTTT	CASSPRRGIGELFF
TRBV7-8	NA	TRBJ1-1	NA	TGTGCCAGCAGCTTAGCTCAGGGGTACACTGAAGCTTTCTTT	CASSLAQGYTEAFF
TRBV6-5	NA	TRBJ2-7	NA	TGTGCCAGCAGTGAAACCAGAACCTACGAGCAGTACTTC	CASSETRTYEQYF
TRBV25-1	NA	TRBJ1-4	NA	TGTGCCAGCAGTGAATGGGGGCAGGGGCGGGAAAAACTGTTTTTT	CASSEWGQGREKLFF
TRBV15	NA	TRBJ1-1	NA	TGTGCCACCAGCAGGCAAGGGGGGAACACTGAAGCTTTCTTT	CATSRQGGNTEAFF
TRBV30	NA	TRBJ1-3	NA	TGTGCCTGGAGTCGCACTTTCTCTGGAAACACCATATATTTT	CAWSRTFSGNTIYF
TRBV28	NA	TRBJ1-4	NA	TGTGCCAGCAGTCCTCCCTTGCTCGGAACTAATGAAAAACTGTTTTTT	CASSPPLLGTNEKLFF
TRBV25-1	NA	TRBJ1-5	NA	TGTGCCAGCAGTGAATCGGGGGGCGGCAATCAGCCCCAGCATTTT	CASSESGGGNQPQHF
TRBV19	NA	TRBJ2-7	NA	TGTGCCAGTAGTACCTCGCGAGAATCCTACGAGCAGTACTTC	CASSTSRESYEQYF
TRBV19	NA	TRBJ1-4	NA	TGTGCCAGTAGCCTGCCTACAACTAATGAAAAACTGTTTTTT	CASSLPTTNEKLFF
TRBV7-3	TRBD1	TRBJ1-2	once	TGTGCCAGCAGCCAATCCGGGACAGGCTATGGCTACACCTTC	CASSQSGTGYGYTF
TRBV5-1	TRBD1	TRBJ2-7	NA	TGCGCCAGCAGCTCGGCCGGGACAGGCTACGAGCAGTACTTC	CASSSAGTGYEQYF
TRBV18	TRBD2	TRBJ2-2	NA	TGTGCCAGCTCTTCGACTAGCGGGAGGGCCGGCGGGGAGCTGTTTTTT	CASSSTSGRAGGELFF
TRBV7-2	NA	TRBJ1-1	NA	TGTGCCAGCAGCCTCGGACAGTGGAACACTGAAGCTTTCTTT	CASSLGQWNTEAFF
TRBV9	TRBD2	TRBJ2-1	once	TGTGCCAGCAGCACCCGGGACTATCTCAATGAGCAGTTCTTC	CASSTRDYLNEQFF
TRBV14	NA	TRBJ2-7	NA	TGTGCCAGCAGCCAACTTTCCTACGAGCAGTACTTC	CASSQLSYEQYF
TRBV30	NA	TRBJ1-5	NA	TGTGCCTGGAGTGTAGGGGGGGGAGGGGATCAGCCCCAGCATTTT	CAWSVGGGGDQPQHF
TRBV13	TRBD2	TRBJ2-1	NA	TGTGCCAGCAGCGACATAGGGACTAGCCTCTACAATGAGCAGTTCTTC	CASSDIGTSLYNEQFF
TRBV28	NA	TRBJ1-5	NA	TGTGCCAGCAGTGGCCCAGTGGGGACACTTAGCAATCAGCCCCAGCATTTT	CASSGPVGTLSNQPQHF
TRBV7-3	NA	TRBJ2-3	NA	TGTGCCAGCAGCGTCGACACGATAACAGATACGCAGTATTTT	CASSVDTITDTQYF
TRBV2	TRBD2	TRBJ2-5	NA	TGTGCCAGCACCTGGACTAGCGGGCTTTCTAGGACCCAGTACTTC	CASTWTSGLSRTQYF
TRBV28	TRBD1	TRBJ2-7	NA	TGTGCCAGCAGTTTAGGGGACAGGGCGCACGAGCAGTACTTC	CASSLGDRAHEQYF
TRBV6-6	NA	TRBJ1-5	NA	TGTGCCAGCAGTTACTCGGGGGGAGACCAGCCCCAGCATTTT	CASSYSGGDQPQHF
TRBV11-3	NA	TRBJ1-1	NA	TGTGCCAGCTCCATGAACGGGGGGAACACTGAAGCTTTCTTT	CASSMNGGNTEAFF
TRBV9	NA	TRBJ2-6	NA	TGTGCCAGCAGCGCATACACAGGGAACGGGGCCAACGTCCTGACTTTC	CASSAYTGNGANVLTF
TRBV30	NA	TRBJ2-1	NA	TGTGCCCGTAGCGGCTACAATGAGCAGTTCTTC	CARSGYNEQFF
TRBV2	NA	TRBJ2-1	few	TGTGCCAGCAGGGGGGACAACTACAATGAGCAGTTCTTC	CASRGDNYNEQFF
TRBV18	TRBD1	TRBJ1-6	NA	TGTGCCAGCTCACGTTCGGGACAGGGGAATTCACCCCTCCACTTT	CASSRSGQGNSPLHF
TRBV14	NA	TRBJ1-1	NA	TGTGCCAGCAGCCATGGACTCCTGTCGTTAGGCACTGAAGCTTTCTTT	CASSHGLLSLGTEAFF
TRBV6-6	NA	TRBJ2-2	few	TGTGCCAGCAGTACACAAGGACAATCGAACACCGGGGAGCTGTTTTTT	CASSTQGQSNTGELFF
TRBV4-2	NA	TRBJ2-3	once	TGTGCCAGCAGCCTTAATACCCCCGGGAGCGGAGATACGCAGTATTTT	CASSLNTPGSGDTQYF
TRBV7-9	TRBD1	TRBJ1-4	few	TGTGCCAGCAGCTTGGGCAGGGGGCGCGAAAAACTGTTTTTT	CASSLGRGREKLFF
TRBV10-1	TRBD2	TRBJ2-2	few	TGCGCCAGCAGTGAGTCGACTAGCGGGAGCCGGGGAGCTGTTTTT	CASSESTSGSRGAVF
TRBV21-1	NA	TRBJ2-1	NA	TGTGCCAGCAGCTCTCATTGGGGACTAGCGGGAGGGAACAATGAGCAGTTCTTC	CASSSHWGLAGGNNEQFF
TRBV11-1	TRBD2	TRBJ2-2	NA	TGTGCCAGCAGGACCCGGGCTAGCGGGAACACCGGGGAGCTGTTTTTT	CASRTRASGNTGELFF